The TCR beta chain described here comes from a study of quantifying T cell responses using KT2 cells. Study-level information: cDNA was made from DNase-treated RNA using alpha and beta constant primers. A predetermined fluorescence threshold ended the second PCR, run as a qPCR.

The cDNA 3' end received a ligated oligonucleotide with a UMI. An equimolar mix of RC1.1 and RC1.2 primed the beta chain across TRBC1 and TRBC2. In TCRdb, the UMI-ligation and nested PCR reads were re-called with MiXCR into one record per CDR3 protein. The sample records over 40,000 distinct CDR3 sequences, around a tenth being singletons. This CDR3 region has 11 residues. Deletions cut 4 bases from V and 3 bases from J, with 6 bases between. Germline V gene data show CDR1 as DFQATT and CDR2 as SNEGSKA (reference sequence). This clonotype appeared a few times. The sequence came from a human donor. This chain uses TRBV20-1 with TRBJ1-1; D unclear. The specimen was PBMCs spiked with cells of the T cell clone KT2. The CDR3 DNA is TGCAGTGCTACCATCTACACTGAAGCTTTCTTT. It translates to CSATIYTEAFF.